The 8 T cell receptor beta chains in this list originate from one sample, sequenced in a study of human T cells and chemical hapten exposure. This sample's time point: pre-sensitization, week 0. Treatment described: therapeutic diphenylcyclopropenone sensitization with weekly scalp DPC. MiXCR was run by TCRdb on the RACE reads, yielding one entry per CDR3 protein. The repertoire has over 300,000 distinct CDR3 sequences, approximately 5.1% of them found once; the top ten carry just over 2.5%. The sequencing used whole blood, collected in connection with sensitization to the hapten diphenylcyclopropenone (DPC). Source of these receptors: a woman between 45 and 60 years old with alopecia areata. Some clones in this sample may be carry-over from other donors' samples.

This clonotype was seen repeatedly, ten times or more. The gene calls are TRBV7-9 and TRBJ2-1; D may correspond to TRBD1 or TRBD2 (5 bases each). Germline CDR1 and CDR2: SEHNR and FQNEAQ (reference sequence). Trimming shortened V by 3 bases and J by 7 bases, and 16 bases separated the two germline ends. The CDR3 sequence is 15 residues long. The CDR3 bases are TGTGCCAGCAGCTTTCCGGGGACCGATTCGAATGAGCAGTTCTTC. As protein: CASSFPGTDSNEQFF.

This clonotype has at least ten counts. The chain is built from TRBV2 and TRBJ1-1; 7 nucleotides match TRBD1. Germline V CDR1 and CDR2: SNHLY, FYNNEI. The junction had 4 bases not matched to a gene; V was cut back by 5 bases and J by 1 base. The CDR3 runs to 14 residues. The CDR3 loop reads CASSRQGPNTEAFF. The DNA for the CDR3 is TGTGCCAGCAGTCGACAGGGACCGAACACTGAAGCTTTCTTT.

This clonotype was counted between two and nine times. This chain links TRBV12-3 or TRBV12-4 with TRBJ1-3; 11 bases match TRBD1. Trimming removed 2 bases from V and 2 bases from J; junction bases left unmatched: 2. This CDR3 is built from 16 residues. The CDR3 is CASSLSGQGAGNTIYF. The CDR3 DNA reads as TGTGCCAGCAGTTTATCGGGACAGGGGGCTGGAAACACCATATATTTT.

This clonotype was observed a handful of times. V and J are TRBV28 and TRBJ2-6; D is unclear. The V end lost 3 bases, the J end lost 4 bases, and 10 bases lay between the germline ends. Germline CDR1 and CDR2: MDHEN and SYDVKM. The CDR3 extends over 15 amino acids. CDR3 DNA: TGTGCCAGCAGTTTCCCCCAGCCCGGGGCCAACGTCCTGACTTTC. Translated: CASSFPQPGANVLTF.

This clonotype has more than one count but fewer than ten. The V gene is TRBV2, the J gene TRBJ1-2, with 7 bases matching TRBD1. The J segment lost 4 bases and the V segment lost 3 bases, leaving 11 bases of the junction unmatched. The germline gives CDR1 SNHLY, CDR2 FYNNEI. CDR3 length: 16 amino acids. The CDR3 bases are TGTGCCAGCAGTGATCTGGAGACAGGGATGGCCTATGGCTACACCTTC. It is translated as CASSDLETGMAYGYTF.

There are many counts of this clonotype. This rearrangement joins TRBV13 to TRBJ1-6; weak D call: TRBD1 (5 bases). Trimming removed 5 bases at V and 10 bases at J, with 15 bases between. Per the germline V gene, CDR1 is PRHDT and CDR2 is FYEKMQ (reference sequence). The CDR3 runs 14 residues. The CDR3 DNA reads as TGTGCCAGCAGCCCGGGACTACCCCTCTCACCCCTCCACTTT. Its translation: CASSPGLPLSPLHF.

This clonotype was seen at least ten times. The CDR3 DNA sequence: TGCGCCAGCAGTACTAGCGGGTGGGGCACAGATACGCAGTATTTT. Amino acid sequence: CASSTSGWGTDTQYF. This chain connects TRBV10-2 to TRBJ2-3; TRBD2 aligns across 9 bases. This CDR3 has 15 residues. V lost 5 bases to trimming and J lost 1 base; unmatched junction nucleotides: 4. CDR1 and CDR2 from the germline V gene are WSHSY and SAAADI.

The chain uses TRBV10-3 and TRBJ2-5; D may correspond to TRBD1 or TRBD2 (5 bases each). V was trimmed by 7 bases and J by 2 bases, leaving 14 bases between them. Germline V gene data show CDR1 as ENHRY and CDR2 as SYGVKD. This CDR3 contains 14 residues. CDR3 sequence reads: CAITPGQDQETQYF. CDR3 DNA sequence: TGTGCCATCACTCCGGGGCAAGATCAAGAGACCCAGTACTTC.